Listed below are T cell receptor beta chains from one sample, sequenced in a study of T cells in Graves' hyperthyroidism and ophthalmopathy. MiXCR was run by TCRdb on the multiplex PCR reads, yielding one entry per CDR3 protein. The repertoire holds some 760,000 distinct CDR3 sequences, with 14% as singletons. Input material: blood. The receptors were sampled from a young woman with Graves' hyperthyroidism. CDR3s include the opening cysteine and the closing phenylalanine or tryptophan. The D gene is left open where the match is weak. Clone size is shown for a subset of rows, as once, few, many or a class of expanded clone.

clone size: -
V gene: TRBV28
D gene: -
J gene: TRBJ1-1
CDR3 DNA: TGTGCCAGCACGGAAACAGGGAAAGTGTGGACTGAAGCTTTCTTT
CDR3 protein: CASTETGKVWTEAFF

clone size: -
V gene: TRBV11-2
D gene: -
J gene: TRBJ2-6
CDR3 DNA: TGTGCCAGCAGCTTAGATCAGGGTCTCGACCTAGGCTCCTCTGGGGCCAACGTCCTGACTTTC
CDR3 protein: CASSLDQGLDLGSSGANVLTF

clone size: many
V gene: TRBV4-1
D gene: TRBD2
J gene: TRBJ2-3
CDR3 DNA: TGCGCCAGCAGCCGACTAGCGACTAGCACAGATACGCAGTATTTT
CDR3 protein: CASSRLATSTDTQYF

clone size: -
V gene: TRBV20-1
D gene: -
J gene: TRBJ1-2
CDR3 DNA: TGCAGTGCTAGAGAACACGACAGACTTTATGGCTACACCTTC
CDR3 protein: CSAREHDRLYGYTF

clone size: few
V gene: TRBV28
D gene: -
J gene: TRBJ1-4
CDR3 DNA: TGTGCCAGCACCATGGGAGGGGCAAATGAAAAACTGTTTTTT
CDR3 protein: CASTMGGANEKLFF

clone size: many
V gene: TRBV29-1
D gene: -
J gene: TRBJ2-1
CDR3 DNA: TGCAGCGTTGAACCGAACAATGAGCAGTTCTTC
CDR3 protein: CSVEPNNEQFF

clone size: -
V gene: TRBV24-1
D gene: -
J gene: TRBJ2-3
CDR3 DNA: TGTGCCACCAGTGATTCTTGGGATACGCAGTATTTT
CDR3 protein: CATSDSWDTQYF

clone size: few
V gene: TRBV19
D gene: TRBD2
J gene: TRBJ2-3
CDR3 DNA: TGTGCCAGTAGTTCCACGGGACTAGCGGGCCCCACAGATACGCAGTATTTT
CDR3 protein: CASSSTGLAGPTDTQYF

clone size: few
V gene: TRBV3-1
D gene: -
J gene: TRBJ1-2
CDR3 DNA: TGTGCCAGCAGCCAAGATTCGGCCTCCTATGGCTACACCTTC
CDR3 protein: CASSQDSASYGYTF

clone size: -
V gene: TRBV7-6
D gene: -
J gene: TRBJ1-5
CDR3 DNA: TGTGCCAGCAGCTTAATCGGAGGCACTCAGCCCCAGCATTTT
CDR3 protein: CASSLIGGTQPQHF

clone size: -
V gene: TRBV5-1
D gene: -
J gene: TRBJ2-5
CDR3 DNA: TGCGCCAGCAGCCGTAGGAGGGGGCAAGAGACCCAGTACTTC
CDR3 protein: CASSRRRGQETQYF

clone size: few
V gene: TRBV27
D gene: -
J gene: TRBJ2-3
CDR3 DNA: TGTGCCAGCAGTTCTATAACGGACTGGGATGAACGTGTGTATTTT
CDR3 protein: CASSSITDWDERVYF

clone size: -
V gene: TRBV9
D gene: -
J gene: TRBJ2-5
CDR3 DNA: TGTGCCAGCAGCGAGCGAGCGAACCAAGAGACCCAGTACTTC
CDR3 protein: CASSERANQETQYF

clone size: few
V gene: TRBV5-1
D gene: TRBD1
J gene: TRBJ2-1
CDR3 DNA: TGCGCCAGCAGCTTGGCCCGACAGGGGGCGCACAATGAGCAGTTCTTC
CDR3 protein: CASSLARQGAHNEQFF

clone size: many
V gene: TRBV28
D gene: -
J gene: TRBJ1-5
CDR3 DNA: TGTGCCAGCAGCCGACGACAGGGCAATCAGCCCCAGCATTTT
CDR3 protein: CASSRRQGNQPQHF

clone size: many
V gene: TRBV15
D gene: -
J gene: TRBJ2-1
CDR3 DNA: TGTGCCACCAGCAGAGGGGACTCGTCCTACAATGAGCAGTTCTTC
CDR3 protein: CATSRGDSSYNEQFF

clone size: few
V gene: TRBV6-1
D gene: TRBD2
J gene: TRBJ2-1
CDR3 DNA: TGTGCCAGCAGTTCAAATTCCGGGACTAGCGGGACATCCCAATACAATGAGCAGTTCTTC
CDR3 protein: CASSSNSGTSGTSQYNEQFF

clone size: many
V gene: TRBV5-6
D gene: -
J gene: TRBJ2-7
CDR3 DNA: TGTGCCAGCAGCTCGTGGGGAGGCTACGAGCAGTACTTC
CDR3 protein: CASSSWGGYEQYF

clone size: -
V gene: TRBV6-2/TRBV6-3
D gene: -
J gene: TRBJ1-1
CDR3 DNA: TGTGCCAGCAGTTACAGGGTTTACACTGAAGCTTTCTTT
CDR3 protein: CASSYRVYTEAFF

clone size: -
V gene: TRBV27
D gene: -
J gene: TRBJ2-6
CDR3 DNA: TGTGCCAGCAAGCAGGGGAGAAGCGGGGCCAACGTCCTGACTTTC
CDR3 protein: CASKQGRSGANVLTF

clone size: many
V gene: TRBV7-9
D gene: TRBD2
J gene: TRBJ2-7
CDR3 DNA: TGTGCCAGCAGCTGGGGTAGCGGGAGGCCGTACGAGCAGTACTTC
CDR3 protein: CASSWGSGRPYEQYF

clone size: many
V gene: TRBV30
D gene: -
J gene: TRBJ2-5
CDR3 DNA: TGTGCCTGGAGTTTAGGCGCTAGCGACATAGAGACCCAGTACTTC
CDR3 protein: CAWSLGASDIETQYF

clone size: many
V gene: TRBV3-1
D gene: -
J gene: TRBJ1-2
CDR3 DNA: TGTGCCAGCAGCCAAGAAATCAGGGGCTATGGCTACACCTTC
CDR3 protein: CASSQEIRGYGYTF

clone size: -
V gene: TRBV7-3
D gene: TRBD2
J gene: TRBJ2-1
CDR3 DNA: TGTGCCAGCAGCTTACACCCGGAGGCGGGGGAATACAATGAGCAGTTCTTC
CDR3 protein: CASSLHPEAGEYNEQFF

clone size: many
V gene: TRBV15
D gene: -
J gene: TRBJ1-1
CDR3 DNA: TGTGCCACCAGCAGAGGTTTTGATGGGGACCCTTCCTGGGAAGTCAACACTGAAGCTTTCTTT
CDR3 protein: CATSRGFDGDPSWEVNTEAFF

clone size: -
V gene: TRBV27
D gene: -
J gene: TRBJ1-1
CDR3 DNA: TGTGCCAGCAGTTTCTCAGGGTTCGCGTTTAACACTGAAGCTTTCTTT
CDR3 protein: CASSFSGFAFNTEAFF

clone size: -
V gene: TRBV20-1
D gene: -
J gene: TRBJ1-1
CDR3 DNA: TGCAATGCTAGAACAATCACTGAAGCTTTCTTT
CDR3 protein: CNARTITEAFF

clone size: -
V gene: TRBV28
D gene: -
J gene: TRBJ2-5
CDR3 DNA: TGTGCCAGCAGTTTGGGGTGGACCCAGTACTTC
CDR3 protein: CASSLGWTQYF

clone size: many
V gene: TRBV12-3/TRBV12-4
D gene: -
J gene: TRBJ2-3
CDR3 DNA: TGTGCCAGCAGTTTGATATTTGTTTTGAAGGCTAGCACAGATACGCAGTATTTT
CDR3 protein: CASSLIFVLKASTDTQYF

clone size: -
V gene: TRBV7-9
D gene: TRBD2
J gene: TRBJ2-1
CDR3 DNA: TGTGCCAGCAGCAGAGGGACTAGCGGGACACATGAGCAGTTCTTC
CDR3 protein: CASSRGTSGTHEQFF

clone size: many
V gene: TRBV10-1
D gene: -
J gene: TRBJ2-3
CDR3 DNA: TGCGCCAGCAGAAGGGACTTCACAGATACGCAGTATTTT
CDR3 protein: CASRRDFTDTQYF

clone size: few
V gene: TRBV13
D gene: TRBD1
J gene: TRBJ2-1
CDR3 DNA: TGTGCCAGCAGCTTAGTTGGGACAGGGGGATACAATGAGCAGTTCTTC
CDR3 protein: CASSLVGTGGYNEQFF

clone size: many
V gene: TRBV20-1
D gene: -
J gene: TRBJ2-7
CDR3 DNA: TGCAGTGCAGAGCTCGGGCCGTTCTACGAGCAGTACTTC
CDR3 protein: CSAELGPFYEQYF

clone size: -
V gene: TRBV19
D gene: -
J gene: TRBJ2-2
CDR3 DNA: TGTGCCAGTAGCTACTTCGGAGGGCCCGGGGCCGGGGAGCTGTTTTTT
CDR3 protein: CASSYFGGPGAGELFF

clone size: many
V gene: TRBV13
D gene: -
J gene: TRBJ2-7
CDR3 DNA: TGTGCCAGCAGCCGGGACTCCCAGGGGGGGGAGCAGTACTTC
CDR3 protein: CASSRDSQGGEQYF

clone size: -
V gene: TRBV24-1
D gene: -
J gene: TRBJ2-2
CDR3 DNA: TGTGCCACCAGTAGGGCCGCAACGGGGACCGGGGAGCTGTTTTTT
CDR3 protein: CATSRAATGTGELFF

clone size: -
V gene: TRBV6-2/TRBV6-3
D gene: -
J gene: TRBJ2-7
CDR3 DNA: TGTGCCAGCAGTTACTCCTCCCCAGGGAATCCCCCCTACTACGAGCAGTACTTC
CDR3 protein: CASSYSSPGNPPYYEQYF

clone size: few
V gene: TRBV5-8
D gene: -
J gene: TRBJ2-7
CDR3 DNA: TGTGCCAGCAGCTTGTACGAGGGGAGCTACGAGCAGTACTTC
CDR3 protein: CASSLYEGSYEQYF

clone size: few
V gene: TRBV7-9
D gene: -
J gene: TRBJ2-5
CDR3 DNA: TGTGCCAGCAGCGCGTCCCCTGGGACCCAGTACTTC
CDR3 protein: CASSASPGTQYF

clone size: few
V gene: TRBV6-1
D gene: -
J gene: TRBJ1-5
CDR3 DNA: TGTGCCAGCAGTACCCAGATTACCCTTAATCAGCCCCAGCATTTT
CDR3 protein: CASSTQITLNQPQHF

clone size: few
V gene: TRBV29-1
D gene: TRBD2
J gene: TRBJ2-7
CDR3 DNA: TGCAGCGCCTCCGGACTAGCGGGAGTGGTGACAGGGCAGTACTTC
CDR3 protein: CSASGLAGVVTGQYF

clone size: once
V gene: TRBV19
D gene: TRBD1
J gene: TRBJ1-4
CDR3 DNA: TGTGCCAGTAGTCGGGGACAGGGTAATGAAAAACTGTTTTTT
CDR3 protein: CASSRGQGNEKLFF

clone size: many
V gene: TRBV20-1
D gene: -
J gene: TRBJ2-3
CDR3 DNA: TGCAGTGCTAGAGTAGCAGCAGCCGGATGGGATACGCAGTATTTT
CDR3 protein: CSARVAAAGWDTQYF

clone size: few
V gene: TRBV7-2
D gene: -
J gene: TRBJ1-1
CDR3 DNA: TGTGCCAGCAGCTTCCAGGGGATGGACACTGAAGCTTTCTTT
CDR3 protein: CASSFQGMDTEAFF

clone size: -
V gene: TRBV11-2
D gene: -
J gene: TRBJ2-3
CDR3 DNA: TGTGCCAGCAACCAAGGTCGGGCACACACAGATACGCAGTATTTT
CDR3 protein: CASNQGRAHTDTQYF

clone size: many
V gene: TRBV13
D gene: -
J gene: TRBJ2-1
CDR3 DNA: TGTGCCAGCAGCTTAGATCTAAATGTCAATGAGCAGTTCTTC
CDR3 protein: CASSLDLNVNEQFF

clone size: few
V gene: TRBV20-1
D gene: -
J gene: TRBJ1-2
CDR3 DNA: TGCAGTGCTGGCCACCCTTGGGGGGCCGACTATGGCTACACCTTC
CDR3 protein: CSAGHPWGADYGYTF

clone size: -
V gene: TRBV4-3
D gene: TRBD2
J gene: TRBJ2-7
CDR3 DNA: TGCGCCAGCAGCCAAGGGACTAGCGGGAGGAGCTCCTACGAGCAGTACTTC
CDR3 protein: CASSQGTSGRSSYEQYF

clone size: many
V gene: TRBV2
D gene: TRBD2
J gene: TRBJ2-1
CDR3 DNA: TGTGCCAGCAGTTGGACGGGAGGGTACAATGAGCAGTTCTTC
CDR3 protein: CASSWTGGYNEQFF

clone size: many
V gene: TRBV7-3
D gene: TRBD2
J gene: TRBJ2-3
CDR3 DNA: TGTGCCAGCAACGAAAGCGGGAGGGACACAGATACGCAGTATTTT
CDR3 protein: CASNESGRDTDTQYF

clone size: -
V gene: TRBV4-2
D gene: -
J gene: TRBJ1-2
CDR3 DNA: TGTGCCAGCAGCCAAGTTACGGGACCCCGGGAAGGCTACACCTTC
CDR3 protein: CASSQVTGPREGYTF

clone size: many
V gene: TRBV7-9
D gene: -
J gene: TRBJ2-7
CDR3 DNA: TGTGCCAGCAGCTTCGGGACTCCCGAGAGGGAGCAGTACTTC
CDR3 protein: CASSFGTPEREQYF

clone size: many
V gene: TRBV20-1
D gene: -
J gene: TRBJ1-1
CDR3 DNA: TGCAGTGCTTACCAGAGAAAGGACGGGAACACTGAAGCTTTCTTT
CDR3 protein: CSAYQRKDGNTEAFF

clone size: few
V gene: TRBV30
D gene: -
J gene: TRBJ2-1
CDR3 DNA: TGTGCCTGGTCCAGGGGGAGCGGGTACAATGAGCAGTTCTTC
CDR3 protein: CAWSRGSGYNEQFF

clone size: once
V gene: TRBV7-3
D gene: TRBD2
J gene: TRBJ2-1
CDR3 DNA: TGTGCCAGCAGCTTAAGGCGGGAGGGCCAGAAAGATGGGCAGTTCTTC
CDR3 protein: CASSLRREGQKDGQFF

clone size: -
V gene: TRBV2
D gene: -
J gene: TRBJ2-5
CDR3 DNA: TGTGCCACCCGGGTCGGGGAAGAGACCCAGTACTTC
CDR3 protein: CATRVGEETQYF

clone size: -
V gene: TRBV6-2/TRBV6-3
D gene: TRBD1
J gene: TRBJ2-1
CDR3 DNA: TGTGCCAGCAGTTACGCAAGACAGGGAGCCTACAATGAGCAGTTCTTC
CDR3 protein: CASSYARQGAYNEQFF

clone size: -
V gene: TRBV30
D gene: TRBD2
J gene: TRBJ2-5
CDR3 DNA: TGTGCCTGGAGTGCGTGGGGGGGACTAGCGGGAGGCCGGACCGCGGAGACCCAGTACTTC
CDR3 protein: CAWSAWGGLAGGRTAETQYF